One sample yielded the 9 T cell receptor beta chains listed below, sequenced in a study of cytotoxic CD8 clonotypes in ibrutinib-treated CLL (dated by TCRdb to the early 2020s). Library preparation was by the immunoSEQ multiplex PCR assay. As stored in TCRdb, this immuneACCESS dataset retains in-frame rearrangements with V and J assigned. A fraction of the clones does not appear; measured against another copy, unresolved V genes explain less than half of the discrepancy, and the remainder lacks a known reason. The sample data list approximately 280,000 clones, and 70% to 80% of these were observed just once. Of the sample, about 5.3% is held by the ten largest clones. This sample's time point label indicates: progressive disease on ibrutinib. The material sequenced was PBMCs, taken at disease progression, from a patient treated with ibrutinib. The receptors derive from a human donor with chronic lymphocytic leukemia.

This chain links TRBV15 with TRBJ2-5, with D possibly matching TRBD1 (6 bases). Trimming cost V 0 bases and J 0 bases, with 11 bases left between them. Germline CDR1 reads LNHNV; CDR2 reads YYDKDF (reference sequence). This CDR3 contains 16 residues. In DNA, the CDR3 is TGTGCCACCAGCAGAGATGACAGGAAATACCAAGAGACCCAGTACTTC. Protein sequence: CATSRDDRKYQETQYF.

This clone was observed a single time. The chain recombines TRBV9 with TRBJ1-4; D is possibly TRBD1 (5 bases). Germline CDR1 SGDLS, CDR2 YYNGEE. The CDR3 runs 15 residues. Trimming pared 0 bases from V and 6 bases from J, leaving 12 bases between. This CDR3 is CASSVAGQPHEKLFF. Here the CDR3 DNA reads TGTGCCAGCAGCGTAGCCGGACAACCCCATGAAAAACTGTTTTTT. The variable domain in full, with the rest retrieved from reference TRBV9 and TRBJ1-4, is DSGVTQTPKHLITATGQRVTLRCSPRSGDLSVYWYQQSLDQGLQFLIQYYNGEERAKGNILERFSAQQFPDLHSELNLSSLELGDSALYFCASSVAGQPHEKLFFGSGTQLSVL.

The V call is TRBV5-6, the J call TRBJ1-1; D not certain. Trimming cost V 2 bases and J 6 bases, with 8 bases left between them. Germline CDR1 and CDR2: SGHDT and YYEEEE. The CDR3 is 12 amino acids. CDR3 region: CASSFGRAEAFF. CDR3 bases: TGTGCCAGCAGCTTTGGGAGGGCTGAAGCTTTCTTT.

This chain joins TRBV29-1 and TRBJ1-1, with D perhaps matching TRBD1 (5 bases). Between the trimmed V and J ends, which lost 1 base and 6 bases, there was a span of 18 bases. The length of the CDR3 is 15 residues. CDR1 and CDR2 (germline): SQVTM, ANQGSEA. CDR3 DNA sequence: TGCAGCGTTGAAGGTCGCCGGGGGGTTAACTCTGAAGCTTTCTTT. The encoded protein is CSVEGRRGVNSEAFF.

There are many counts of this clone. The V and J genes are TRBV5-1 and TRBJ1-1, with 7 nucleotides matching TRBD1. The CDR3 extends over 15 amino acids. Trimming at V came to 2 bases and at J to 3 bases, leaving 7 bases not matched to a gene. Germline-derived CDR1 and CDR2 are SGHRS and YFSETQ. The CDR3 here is CASSFNPTGDTEAFF. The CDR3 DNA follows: TGCGCCAGCAGCTTCAATCCAACAGGGGACACTGAAGCTTTCTTT.

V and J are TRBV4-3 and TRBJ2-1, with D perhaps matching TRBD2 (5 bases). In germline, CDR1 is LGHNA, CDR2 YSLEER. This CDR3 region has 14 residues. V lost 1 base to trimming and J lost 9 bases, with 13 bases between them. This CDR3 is CASSQGRTSGEQFF. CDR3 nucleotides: TGCGCCAGCAGCCAAGGACGAACCAGCGGTGAGCAGTTCTTC.

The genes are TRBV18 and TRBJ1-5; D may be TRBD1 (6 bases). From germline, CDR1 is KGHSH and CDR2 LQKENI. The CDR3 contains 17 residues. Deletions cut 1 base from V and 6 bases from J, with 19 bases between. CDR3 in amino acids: CASSPLGGWGAGQPQHF. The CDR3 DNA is TGTGCCAGCTCACCACTGGGGGGATGGGGGGCCGGTCAGCCCCAGCATTTT. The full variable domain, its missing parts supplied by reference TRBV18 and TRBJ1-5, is NAGVMQNPRHLVRRRGQEARLRCSPMKGHSHVYWYRQLPEEGLKFMVYLQKENIIDESGMPKERFSAEFPKEGPSILRIQQVVRGDSAAYFCASSPLGGWGAGQPQHFGDGTRLSIL.

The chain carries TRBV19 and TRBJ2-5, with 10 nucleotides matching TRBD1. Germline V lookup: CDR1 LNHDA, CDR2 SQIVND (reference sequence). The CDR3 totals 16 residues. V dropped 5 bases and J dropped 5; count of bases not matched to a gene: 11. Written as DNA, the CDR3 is TGTGCCAGTAGTCCCCGGACAGGGGGAAGTGTGGAGACCCAGTACTTC. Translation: CASSPRTGGSVETQYF.

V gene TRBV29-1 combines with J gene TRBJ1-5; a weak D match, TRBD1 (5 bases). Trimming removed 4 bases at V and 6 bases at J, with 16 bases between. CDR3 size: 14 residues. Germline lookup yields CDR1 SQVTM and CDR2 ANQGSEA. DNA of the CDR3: TGCAGCGTTGTGGTTGAAGGGGCCAGTCAGCCCCAGCATTTT. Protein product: CSVVVEGASQPQHF.